This T cell receptor (beta chain) was obtained from a study of blood T cells in healthy people across ages. The study's findings and limits: Not knowing donor CMV status may have confounded expanded clonotype changes.

A note on this clonotype: Antigen: not known.

There are 17 residues in the CDR3. The germline gives CDR1 ENHRY, CDR2 SYGVKD. V was pared by 0 bases and J by 4 bases, with 16 bases between. Primers used in a second PCR of roughly 6 to 11 cycles were a sample-barcoded 5' primer and a J-beta primer mix. The authors tagged each cDNA molecule using a template-switch adaptor with 12 random nucleotides. Per-sample output comprised a minimum of 2.5 million paired-end reads containing CDR3. TCRdb itself ran the 5' RACE reads through MiXCR, one entry per CDR3 protein. The sample comprises 1.5 million to 2 million distinct CDR3 sequences, roughly 52% of which are singletons, and 2.1% rests with the top ten. They isolated at least 6 million PBMCs from each sample.

V usage is TRBV10-3 and J usage is TRBJ1-5, with D possibly TRBD1 on 6 matching bases. The TCR sequence derives from a woman aged 35 to 49 in good health. The source material was blood. The CDR3 coding sequence is TGTGCCATCAGTGAGTCGGGGGGCGGTGGCCTAAATCAGCCCCAGCATTTT. Protein product: CAISESGGGGLNQPQHF.